This T cell receptor (beta chain) was sequenced during a study of lymphopenia after photon versus proton radiotherapy. Some clones are missing from TCRdb's copy, which holds only in-frame ones; the method was immunoSEQ multiplex PCR. The table includes roughly 150,000 clones, about 85% detected once. This TCR was sampled from a man between 45 and 60 years old with gastric cancer. The sequenced sample was peripheral blood, obtained from a patient treated with photon-based radiotherapy.

CDR3 sequence: CASSQGDYQQETQYF. CDR3 nucleotide sequence: TGTGCCAGCAGCCAGGGGGACTACCAACAAGAGACCCAGTACTTC. The rearrangement links TRBV4-2 to TRBJ2-5; 7 bases fit TRBD2. In germline, CDR1 is LGHNA, CDR2 YNFKEQ. J lost 2 bases, V lost 3 bases, and 6 bases had no gene match. The CDR3 spans 15 residues.